This TCR beta chain was obtained from a study of neoadjuvant anti-PD-1 for oral cavity cancer. Trimming removed 5 bases at V and 2 bases at J, with 9 bases between. Germline values: CDR1 MNHNY, CDR2 SVGAGI (reference sequence). This CDR3 region has 13 residues. Repertoires were generated with immunoSEQ multiplex PCR, while TCRdb's copy carries only in-frame clones and drops some. The top ten hold 2% to 3% of the sample, which has around 15,000 clones, roughly 70% seen once. The sequences come from PBMCs, collected before nivolumab (anti-PD-1) treatment. This chain uses TRBV6-6 with TRBJ1-2; D gene unclear. This sequence was found in a person aged 40 to 85 with oral cavity squamous cell carcinoma. The CDR3 nucleotides read TGTGCCAGCAGTCTGGGAGGGAACTATGGCTACACCTTC. Protein sequence: CASSLGGNYGYTF.